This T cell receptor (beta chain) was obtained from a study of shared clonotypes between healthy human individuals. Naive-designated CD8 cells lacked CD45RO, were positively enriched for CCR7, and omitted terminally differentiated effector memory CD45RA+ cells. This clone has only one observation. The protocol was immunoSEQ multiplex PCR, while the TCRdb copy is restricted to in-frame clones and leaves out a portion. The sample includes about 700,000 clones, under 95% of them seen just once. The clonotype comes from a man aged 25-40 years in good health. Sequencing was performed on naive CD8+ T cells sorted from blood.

The CDR3 protein is CASSAPGLGFYEQYF. In nucleotides, the CDR3 is TGTGCCAGCAGCGCGCCGGGACTAGGGTTTTACGAGCAGTACTTC. The chain carries TRBV7-8 and TRBJ2-7, with TRBD2 matching over 8 bases. J lost 4 bases, V lost 5 bases, and 10 bases had no gene match. Germline V gene data show CDR1 as SGHVS and CDR2 as FQNEAQ. This CDR3 comprises 15 residues.